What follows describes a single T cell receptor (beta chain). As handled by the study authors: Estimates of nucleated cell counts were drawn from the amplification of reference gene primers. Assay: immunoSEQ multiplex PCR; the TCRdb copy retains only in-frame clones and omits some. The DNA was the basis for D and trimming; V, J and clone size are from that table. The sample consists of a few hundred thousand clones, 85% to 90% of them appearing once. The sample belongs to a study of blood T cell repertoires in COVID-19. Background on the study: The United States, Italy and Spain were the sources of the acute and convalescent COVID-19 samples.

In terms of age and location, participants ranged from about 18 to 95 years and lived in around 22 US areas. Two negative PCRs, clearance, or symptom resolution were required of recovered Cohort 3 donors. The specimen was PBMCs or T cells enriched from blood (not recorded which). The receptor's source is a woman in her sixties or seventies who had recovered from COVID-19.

CDR3 loop: CSADKLNTEAFF. The CDR3 region has the DNA TGCAGCGCGGACAAACTGAACACTGAAGCTTTCTTT. The chain recombines TRBV29-1 with TRBJ1-1; perhaps TRBD1 as D (5 bases). The CDR3 contains 12 residues. CDR1 SQVTM and CDR2 ANQGSEA come from the germline V gene. Trimming shortened V by 7 bases and J by 0 bases, and 9 bases separated the two germline ends.